The clone carrying this T cell receptor beta chain was seen more than once but under ten times. Per germline, CDR1 MGHRA and CDR2 YSYEKL. V lost 0 bases, J lost 2 bases, and 11 bases stayed unmatched. CDR3 length: 19 amino acids. Under the authors' procedure: Estimation of nucleated cell counts relied on the amplification of reference gene primers. Some clones are missing from TCRdb's copy, which holds only in-frame ones; the method was immunoSEQ multiplex PCR. V, J and clone size reflect that table, while D and trimming were determined from the DNA. The table has about 180,000 clones, just over 85% seen once; the top ten hold about 9.7%. The data were taken from a study of blood T cell repertoires in COVID-19.

This TCR was recovered from a middle-aged man with active or convalescent COVID-19. The chain combines TRBV4-1 with TRBJ1-3; 9 bases are a match to TRBD1. What was sequenced was peripheral blood. CDR3: CASSQDRGFGTGTGNTIYF. CDR3 nucleotide sequence: TGCGCCAGCAGCCAAGATCGGGGATTCGGGACAGGGACTGGAAACACCATATATTTT.